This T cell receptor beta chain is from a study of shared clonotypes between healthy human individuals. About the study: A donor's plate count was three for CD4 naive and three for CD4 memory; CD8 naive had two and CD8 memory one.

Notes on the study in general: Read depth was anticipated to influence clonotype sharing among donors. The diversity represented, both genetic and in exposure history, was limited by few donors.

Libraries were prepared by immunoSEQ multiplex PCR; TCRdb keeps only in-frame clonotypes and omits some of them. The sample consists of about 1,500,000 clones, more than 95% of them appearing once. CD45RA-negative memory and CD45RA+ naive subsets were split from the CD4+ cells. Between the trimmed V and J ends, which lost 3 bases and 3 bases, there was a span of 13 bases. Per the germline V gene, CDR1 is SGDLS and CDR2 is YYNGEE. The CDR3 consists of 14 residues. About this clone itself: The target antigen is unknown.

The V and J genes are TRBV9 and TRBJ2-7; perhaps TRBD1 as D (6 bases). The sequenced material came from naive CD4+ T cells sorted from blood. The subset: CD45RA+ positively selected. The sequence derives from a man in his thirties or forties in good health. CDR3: CASSGGLAGYEQYF. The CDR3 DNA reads TGTGCCAGCAGCGGGGGGCTAGCCGGCTACGAGCAGTACTTC.